These 17 T cell receptor beta chains were all obtained from the same sample, sequenced in a study of control samples from healthy donors and cancer patients. Sequencing was performed with immunoSEQ multiplex PCR; in TCRdb, only in-frame clones are kept and a portion is missing. The sample includes about 120,000 clones, nearly 95% of them seen just once. Sequenced: blood. The receptor set was obtained from a young man in good health.

This sequence joins TRBV6-5 and TRBJ1-1; D not resolved. Trimming removed 7 bases from V and 1 base from J, with 13 bases in between. CDR3 length equals 14 residues. Germline CDR1 reads MNHEY; CDR2 reads SVGAGI. The CDR3 sequence: CASTVGLGNTEAFF. CDR3 bases: TGTGCCAGCACTGTGGGCTTAGGGAACACTGAAGCTTTCTTT.

This sequence joins TRBV7-8 and TRBJ1-1; D is unresolved. CDR3 length: 13 amino acids. Germline V gene sequence: CDR1 SGHVS, CDR2 FQNEAQ. V lost 4 bases to trimming and J lost 5 bases, with 11 bases between them. The CDR3 nucleotides read TGTGCCAGCAGCTGGGGTGGGGTGACTGAAGCTTTCTTT. It is translated as CASSWGGVTEAFF.

The chain has TRBV5-1 and TRBJ1-3; 9 nucleotides align to TRBD1. The CDR3 extends over 14 amino acids. V shed 5 bases, J shed 4 bases, and the junction held 4 bases outside the gene matches. Germline CDR1 and CDR2: SGHRS and YFSETQ. In DNA, the CDR3 is TGCGCCAGCAGGCTACAGGGGGCAGGAAACACCATATATTTT. This codes for CASRLQGAGNTIYF.

This clone was picked up one time. V gene TRBV15 combines with J gene TRBJ1-1; no firm D call. The V gene lost 1 base and the J gene lost 0 bases, with 6 bases spanning the gap. Germline assignment: CDR1 LNHNV and CDR2 YYDKDF (reference sequence). The CDR3 length is 14 residues. CDR3 sequence reads: CATSRAFLNTEAFF. The CDR3 DNA sequence: TGTGCCACCAGCAGAGCTTTTCTGAACACTGAAGCTTTCTTT.

The CDR3 bases are TGTGCCAGCAGCGCCAGGGAAATTCCAGGAACTGAAGCTTTCTTT. Translation: CASSAREIPGTEAFF. This rearrangement joins TRBV9 to TRBJ1-1; tentative D call: TRBD1 (5 bases). Germline-derived CDR1 and CDR2 are SGDLS and YYNGEE. V was pared by 3 bases and J by 5 bases, with 17 bases between. The CDR3 extends over 15 amino acids.

The chain uses TRBV7-9 and TRBJ1-1, with D maybe TRBD1 (5 bases). There are 14 residues in the CDR3. Trimming pared 7 bases from V and 5 bases from J, leaving 17 bases between. The germline CDR1 and CDR2 sequences are SEHNR and FQNEAQ (reference sequence). The CDR3 sequence is CASIPPGGETEAFF. CDR3 nucleotides: TGTGCCAGCATCCCCCCTGGGGGGGAAACTGAAGCTTTCTTT. Combining the CDR3 with reference TRBV7-9 and TRBJ1-1 gives the whole variable domain DTGVSQNPRHKITKRGQNVTFRCDPISEHNRLYWYRQTLGQGPEFLTYFQNEAQLEKSRLLSDRFSAERPKGSFSTLEIQRTEQGDSAMYLCASIPPGGETEAFFGQGTRLTVV.

This chain connects TRBV2 to TRBJ1-2; 8 nucleotides match TRBD1. The CDR3 covers 16 residues. CDR1 and CDR2 from the germline V gene are SNHLY and FYNNEI. The ends lost 0 bases at V and 5 bases at J; junction bases unmatched: 8. The CDR3 DNA reads TGTGCCAGCAGTGAAGCGCTTCAGGGGGCGAGGTATGGCTACACCTTC. It translates to CASSEALQGARYGYTF.

V usage is TRBV3-1 (or the pseudogene TRBV3-2) and J usage is TRBJ2-3; D not certain. This CDR3 spans 13 amino acids. Trimming cost V 4 bases and J 2 bases, with 7 bases left between them. Germline V gene data show CDR1 as LGHDT and CDR2 as YNNKEL (reference sequence). The CDR3 is CASSLTDTDTQYF. CDR3 in DNA: TGTGCCAGCAGCCTTACTGACACAGATACGCAGTATTTT.

This clone was recorded a few times. V and J are TRBV28 and TRBJ1-1; 8 bases line up with TRBD1. The CDR3 runs 17 residues. Losses at the gene ends were 5 bases for V and 6 bases for J; bases not matched to a gene: 17. Germline lookup yields CDR1 MDHEN and CDR2 SYDVKM. The CDR3 loop is CASSPAGTTGAWAEAFF. The CDR3 region has the DNA TGTGCCAGCAGTCCCGCGGGGACGACAGGGGCTTGGGCTGAAGCTTTCTTT. The full variable domain, its missing parts supplied by reference TRBV28 and TRBJ1-1, is DVKVTQSSRYLVKRTGEKVFLECVQDMDHENMFWYRQDPGLGLRLIYFSYDVKMKEKGDIPEGYSVSREKKERFSLILESASTNQTSMYLCASSPAGTTGAWAEAFFGQGTRLTVV.

This chain links TRBV6-5 with TRBJ1-5, with 7 bases aligning to TRBD1. Looked up from germline, CDR1 is MNHEY and CDR2 is SVGAGI. The CDR3 runs to 13 residues. V trimming: 11 bases; J trimming: 3 bases; junction bases outside the gene matches: 7. The CDR3 nucleotides read TGTGCCGCCCAGGGACAGTTCAATCAGCCCCAGCATTTT. Its translation: CAAQGQFNQPQHF.

This clone was counted once. The junction shows a germline mismatch at one end, possibly a read error. The sample holds other DNA sequences that translate to the same CDR3. The rearrangement uses TRBV18 and TRBJ2-2; the D is unclear. There are 13 residues in the CDR3. Germline V gives CDR1 KGHSH, CDR2 LQKENI. The CDR3 loop reads CASSAANTGELFF. CDR3 in DNA: TGTGCTAGCTCAGCAGCGAACACCGGGGAGCTGTTTTTT.

This sequence joins TRBV2 and TRBJ1-2, with D unresolved. The CDR3 runs 13 residues. Per germline, CDR1 SNHLY and CDR2 FYNNEI. V lost 3 bases and J lost 4, with 9 bases in between. The CDR3: CASSEGASYGYTF. The CDR3 nucleotides read TGTGCCAGCAGTGAGGGTGCTAGCTATGGCTACACCTTC. Looking up the rest from reference TRBV2 and TRBJ1-2 gives the full variable domain: EPEVTQTPSHQVTQMGQEVILRCVPISNHLYFYWYRQILGQKVEFLVSFYNNEISEKSEIFDDQFSVERPDGSNFTLKIRSTKLEDSAMYFCASSEGASYGYTFGSGTRLTVV.

The chain links TRBV28 to TRBJ1-2; 7 bases are a match to TRBD1. The CDR3 totals 16 residues. Germline V CDR1 and CDR2: MDHEN, SYDVKM. V lost 3 bases to trimming and J lost 1 base; unmatched junction nucleotides: 8. The DNA of the CDR3 is TGTGCCAGCAGTTTCTGGGCAGGGGGTGGTAACTATGGCTACACCTTC. It codes for CASSFWAGGGNYGYTF.

V is TRBV5-1 and J is TRBJ2-3; TRBD2 agrees at 12 bases. CDR1 and CDR2 from the germline V gene are SGHRS and YFSETQ. This CDR3 has 17 amino acids. The V gene end was trimmed by 1 base and the J gene end by 2 bases; junction bases not matched to a gene: 5. CDR3 DNA sequence: TGCGCCAGCAGCTTGATCACTAGCGGGGGGCACACAGATACGCAGTATTTT. Translation gives CASSLITSGGHTDTQYF.

The chain is built from TRBV19 and TRBJ2-5; tentative D call: TRBD1 (6 bases). V lost 8 bases and J lost 5, with 9 bases in between. CDR1 and CDR2 from the germline V gene are LNHDA and SQIVND (reference sequence). This CDR3 is 11 amino acids long. CDR3 loop: CASYREETQYF. CDR3 in DNA: TGTGCCAGTTACAGGGAGGAGACCCAGTACTTC.

V usage is TRBV28 and J usage is TRBJ1-2, with 7 bases aligning to TRBD1. The CDR3 consists of 15 residues. The germline gives CDR1 MDHEN, CDR2 SYDVKM. V trimming: 4 bases; J trimming: 7 bases; junction bases outside the gene matches: 12. CDR3 loop: CASSSPPRGVSGYTF. The CDR3 region has the DNA TGTGCCAGCAGTTCTCCCCCCAGGGGGGTTAGTGGCTACACCTTC.

The chain is built from TRBV18 and TRBJ1-1; D remains unclear. The CDR3 is made up of 16 amino acids. Germline V gives CDR1 KGHSH, CDR2 LQKENI. The V gene lost 2 bases and the J gene lost 0 bases, with 13 bases spanning the gap. The DNA of the CDR3 is TGTGCCAGCTCACCAGGCGGAACCGGTATGAACACTGAAGCTTTCTTT. It is translated as CASSPGGTGMNTEAFF.